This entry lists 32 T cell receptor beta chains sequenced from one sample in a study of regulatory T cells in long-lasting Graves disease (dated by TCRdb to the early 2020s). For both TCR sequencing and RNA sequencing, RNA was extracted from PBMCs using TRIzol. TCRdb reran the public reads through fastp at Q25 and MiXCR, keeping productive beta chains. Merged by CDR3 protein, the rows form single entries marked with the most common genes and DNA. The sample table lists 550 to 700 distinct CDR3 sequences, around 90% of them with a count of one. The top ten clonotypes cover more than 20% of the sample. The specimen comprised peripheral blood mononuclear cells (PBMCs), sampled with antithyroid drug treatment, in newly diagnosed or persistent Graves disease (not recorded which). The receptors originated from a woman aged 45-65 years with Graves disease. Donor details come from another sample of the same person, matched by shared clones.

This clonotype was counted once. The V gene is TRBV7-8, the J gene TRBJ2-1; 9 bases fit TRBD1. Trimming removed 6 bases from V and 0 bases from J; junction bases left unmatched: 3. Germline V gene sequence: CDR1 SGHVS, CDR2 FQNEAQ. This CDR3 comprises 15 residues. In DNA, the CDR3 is TGTGCCAGCAGTCCGACAGGGGGCTCCTACAATGAGCAGTTCTTC. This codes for CASSPTGGSYNEQFF.

The CDR3 protein is CASSLGTGVNEKLFF. CDR3 sequence (DNA): TGTGCCAGCAGTCTCGGGACAGGGGTAAATGAAAAACTGTTTTTT. The chain combines TRBV28 with TRBJ1-4, with 10 nucleotides matching TRBD1. CDR1 and CDR2 from the germline V gene are MDHEN and SYDVKM. This CDR3 is 15 amino acids long. With V trimmed by 5 bases and J by 5 bases, 5 bases remained unmatched.

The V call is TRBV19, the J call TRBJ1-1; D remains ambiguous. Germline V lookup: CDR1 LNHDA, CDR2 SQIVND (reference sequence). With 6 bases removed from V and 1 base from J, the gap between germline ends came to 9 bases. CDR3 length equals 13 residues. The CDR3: CASSSNQNTEAFF. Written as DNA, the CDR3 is TGTGCCAGTAGCTCGAATCAGAACACTGAAGCTTTCTTT.

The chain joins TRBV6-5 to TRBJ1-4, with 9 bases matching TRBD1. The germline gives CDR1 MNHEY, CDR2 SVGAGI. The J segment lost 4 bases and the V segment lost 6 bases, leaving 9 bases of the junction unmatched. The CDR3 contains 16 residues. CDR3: CASRKEQGALNEKLFF. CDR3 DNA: TGTGCCAGCAGAAAAGAACAGGGGGCGCTTAATGAAAAACTGTTTTTT.

CDR3 DNA sequence: TGTGCCAGCAGTTTTTCCAGATTCATTAGCGCAGATACGCAGTATTTT. As protein: CASSFSRFISADTQYF. This chain links TRBV12-3 or TRBV12-4 with TRBJ2-3; D is possibly TRBD2 (5 bases). The CDR3 has 16 residues. Trimming took off 3 bases at V and 4 bases at J, with 17 bases between the two ends.

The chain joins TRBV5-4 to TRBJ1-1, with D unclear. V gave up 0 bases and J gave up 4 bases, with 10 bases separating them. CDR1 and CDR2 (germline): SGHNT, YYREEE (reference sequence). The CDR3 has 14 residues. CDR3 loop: CASSLAGLGTEAFF. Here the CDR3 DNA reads TGTGCCAGCAGCTTGGCCGGACTGGGCACTGAAGCTTTCTTT.

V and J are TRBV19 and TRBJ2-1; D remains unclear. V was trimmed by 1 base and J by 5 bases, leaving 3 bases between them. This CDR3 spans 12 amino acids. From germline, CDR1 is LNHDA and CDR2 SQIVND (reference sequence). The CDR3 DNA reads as TGTGCCAGTAGTATAGGCAACAATGAGCAGTTCTTC. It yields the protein CASSIGNNEQFF. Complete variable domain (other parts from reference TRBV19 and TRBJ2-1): DGGITQSPKYLFRKEGQNVTLSCEQNLNHDAMYWYRQDPGQGLRLIYYSQIVNDFQKGDIAEGYSVSREKKESFPLTVTSAQKNPTAFYLCASSIGNNEQFFGPGTRLTVL.

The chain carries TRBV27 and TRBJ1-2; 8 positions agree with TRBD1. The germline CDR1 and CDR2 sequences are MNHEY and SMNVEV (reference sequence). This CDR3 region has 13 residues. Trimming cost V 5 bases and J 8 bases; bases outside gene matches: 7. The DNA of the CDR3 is TGTGCCAGCAGTACGGACAGGGCGAGGGGCTACACCTTC. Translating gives CASSTDRARGYTF.

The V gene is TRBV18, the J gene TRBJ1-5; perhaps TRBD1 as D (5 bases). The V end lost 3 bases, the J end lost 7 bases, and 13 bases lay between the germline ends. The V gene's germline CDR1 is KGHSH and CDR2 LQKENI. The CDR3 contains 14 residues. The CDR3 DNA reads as TGTGCCAGCTCACCTGGGAGGTGGGGGCAGCCCCAGCATTTT. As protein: CASSPGRWGQPQHF.

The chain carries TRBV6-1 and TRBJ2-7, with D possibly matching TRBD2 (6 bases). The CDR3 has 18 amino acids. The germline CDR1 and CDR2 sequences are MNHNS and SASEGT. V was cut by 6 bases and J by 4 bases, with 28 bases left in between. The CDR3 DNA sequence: TGTGCCAGCAGCCCAAGCAACGGGGAGGACCACCTAATTTACGAGCAGTACTTC. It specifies CASSPSNGEDHLIYEQYF.

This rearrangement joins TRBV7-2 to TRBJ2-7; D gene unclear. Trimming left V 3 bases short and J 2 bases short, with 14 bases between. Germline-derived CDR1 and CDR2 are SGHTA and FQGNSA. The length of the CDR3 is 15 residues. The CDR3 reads CASSLGSGATYEQYF. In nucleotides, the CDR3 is TGTGCCAGCAGCTTGGGATCTGGCGCCACCTACGAGCAGTACTTC.

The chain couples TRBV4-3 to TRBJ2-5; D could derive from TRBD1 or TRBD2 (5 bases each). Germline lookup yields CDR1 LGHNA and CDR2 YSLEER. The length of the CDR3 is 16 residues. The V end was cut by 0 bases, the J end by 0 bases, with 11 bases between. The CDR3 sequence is CASSQEGVGNQETQYF. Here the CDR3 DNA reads TGCGCCAGCAGCCAAGAGGGGGTAGGGAACCAAGAGACCCAGTACTTC.

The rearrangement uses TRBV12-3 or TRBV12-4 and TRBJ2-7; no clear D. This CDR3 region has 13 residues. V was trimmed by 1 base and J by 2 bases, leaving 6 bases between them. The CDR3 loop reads CASSLGAPYEQYF. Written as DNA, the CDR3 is TGTGCCAGCAGTTTAGGGGCCCCCTACGAGCAGTACTTC.

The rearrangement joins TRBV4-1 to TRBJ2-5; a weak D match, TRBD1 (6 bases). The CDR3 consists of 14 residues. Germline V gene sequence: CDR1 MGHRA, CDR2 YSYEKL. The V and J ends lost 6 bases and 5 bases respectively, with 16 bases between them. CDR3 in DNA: TGCGCCAGCAGTAGGACAGTCGCTCGGGAGACCCAGTACTTC. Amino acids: CASSRTVARETQYF.

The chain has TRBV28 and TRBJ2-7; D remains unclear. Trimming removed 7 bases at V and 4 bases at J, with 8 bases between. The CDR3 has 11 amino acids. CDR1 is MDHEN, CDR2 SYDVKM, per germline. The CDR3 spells CASTIGYEQYF. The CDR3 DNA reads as TGTGCCAGCACTATTGGGTACGAGCAGTACTTC.

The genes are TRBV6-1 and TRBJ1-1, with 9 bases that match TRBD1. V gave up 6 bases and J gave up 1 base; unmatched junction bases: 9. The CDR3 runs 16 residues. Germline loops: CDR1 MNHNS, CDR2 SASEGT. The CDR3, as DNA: TGTGCCAGCAGCAATACAGGGGGCTGGGGGAACACTGAAGCTTTCTTT. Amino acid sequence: CASSNTGGWGNTEAFF.

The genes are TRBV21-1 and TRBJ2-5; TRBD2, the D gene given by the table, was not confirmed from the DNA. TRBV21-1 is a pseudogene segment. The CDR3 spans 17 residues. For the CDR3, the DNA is TGTGCCAGCAGCAAACTGGGGACTAGCGGGGGCCAAGAGACCCAGTACTTC. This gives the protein CASSKLGTSGGQETQYF.

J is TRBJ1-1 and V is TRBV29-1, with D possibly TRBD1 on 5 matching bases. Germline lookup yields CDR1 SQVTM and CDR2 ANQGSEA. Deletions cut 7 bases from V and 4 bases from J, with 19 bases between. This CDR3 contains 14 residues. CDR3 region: CSAREGSKSTEAFF. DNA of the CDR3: TGCAGCGCCCGAGAGGGGTCAAAAAGCACTGAAGCTTTCTTT.

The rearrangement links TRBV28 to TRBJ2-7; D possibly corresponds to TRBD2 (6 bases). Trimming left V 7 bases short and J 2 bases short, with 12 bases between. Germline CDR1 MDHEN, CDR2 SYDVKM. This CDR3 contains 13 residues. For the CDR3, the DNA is TGTGCCAGCACCAGGGACTCTCCCTACGAGCAGTACTTC. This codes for CASTRDSPYEQYF.

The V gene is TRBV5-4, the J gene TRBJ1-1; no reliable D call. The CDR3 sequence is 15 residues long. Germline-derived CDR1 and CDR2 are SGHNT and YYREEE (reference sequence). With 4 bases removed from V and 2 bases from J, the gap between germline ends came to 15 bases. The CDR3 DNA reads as TGTGCCAGCAGCCGAACACCGACCGTTAACACTGAAGCTTTCTTT. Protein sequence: CASSRTPTVNTEAFF.

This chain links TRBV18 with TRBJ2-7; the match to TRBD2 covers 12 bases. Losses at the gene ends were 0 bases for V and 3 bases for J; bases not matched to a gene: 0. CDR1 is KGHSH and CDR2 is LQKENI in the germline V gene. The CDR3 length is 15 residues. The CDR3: CASSPPGLAGYEQYF. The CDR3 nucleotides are TGTGCCAGCTCACCACCGGGACTAGCGGGCTACGAGCAGTACTTC.

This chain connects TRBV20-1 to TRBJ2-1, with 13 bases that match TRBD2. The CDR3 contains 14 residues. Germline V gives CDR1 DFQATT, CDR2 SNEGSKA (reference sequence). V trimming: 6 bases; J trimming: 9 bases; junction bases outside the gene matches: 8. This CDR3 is CSASGTSGILEQFF. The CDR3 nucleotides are TGCAGTGCCTCCGGGACTAGCGGGATCCTTGAGCAGTTCTTC.

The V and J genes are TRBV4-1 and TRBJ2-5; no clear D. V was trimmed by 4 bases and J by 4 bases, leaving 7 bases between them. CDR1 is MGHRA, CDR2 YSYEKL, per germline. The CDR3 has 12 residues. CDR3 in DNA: TGCGCCAGCAGCCCTGAATCAGAGACCCAGTACTTC. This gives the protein CASSPESETQYF.

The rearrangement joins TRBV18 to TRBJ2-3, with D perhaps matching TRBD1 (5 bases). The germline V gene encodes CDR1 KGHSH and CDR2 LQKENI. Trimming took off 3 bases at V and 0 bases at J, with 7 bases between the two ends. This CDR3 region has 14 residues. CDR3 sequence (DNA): TGTGCCAGCTCACCCCCAGGGAGCACAGATACGCAGTATTTT. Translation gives CASSPPGSTDTQYF.

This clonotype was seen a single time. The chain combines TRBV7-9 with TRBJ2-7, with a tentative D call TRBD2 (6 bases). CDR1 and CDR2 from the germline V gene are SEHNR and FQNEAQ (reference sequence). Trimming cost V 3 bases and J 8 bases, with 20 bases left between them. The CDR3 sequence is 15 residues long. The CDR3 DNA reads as TGTGCCAGCAGCTTGACGGACTATCCGCCCTCCCAGCAGTACTTC. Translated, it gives CASSLTDYPPSQQYF.

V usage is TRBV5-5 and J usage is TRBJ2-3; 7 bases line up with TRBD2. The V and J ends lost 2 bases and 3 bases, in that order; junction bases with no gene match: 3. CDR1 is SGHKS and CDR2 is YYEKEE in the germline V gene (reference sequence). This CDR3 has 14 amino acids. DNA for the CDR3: TGTGCCAGCAGCTTCAGACTAGCTACAGATACGCAGTATTTT. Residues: CASSFRLATDTQYF.

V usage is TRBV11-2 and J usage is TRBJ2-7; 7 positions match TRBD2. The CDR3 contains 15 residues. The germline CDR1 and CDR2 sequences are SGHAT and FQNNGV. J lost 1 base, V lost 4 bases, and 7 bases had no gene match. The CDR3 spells CASSSMAGVSYEQYF. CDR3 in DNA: TGTGCCAGCAGCTCTATGGCGGGAGTGTCCTACGAGCAGTACTTC.

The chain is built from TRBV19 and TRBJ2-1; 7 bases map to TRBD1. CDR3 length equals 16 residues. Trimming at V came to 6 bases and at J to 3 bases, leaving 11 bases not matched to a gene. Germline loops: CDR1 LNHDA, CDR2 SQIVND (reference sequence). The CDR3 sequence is CASSSYRGQDYNEQFF. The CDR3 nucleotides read TGTGCCAGTAGCTCTTATAGGGGGCAAGACTACAATGAGCAGTTCTTC.

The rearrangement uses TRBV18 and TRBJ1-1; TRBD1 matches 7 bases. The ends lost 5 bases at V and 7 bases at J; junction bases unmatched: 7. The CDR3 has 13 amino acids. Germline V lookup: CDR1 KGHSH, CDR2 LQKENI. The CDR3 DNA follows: TGTGCCAGCTCAATCGGACAGGCGAATGAAGCTTTCTTT. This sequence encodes CASSIGQANEAFF. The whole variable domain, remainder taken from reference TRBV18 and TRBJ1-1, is NAGVMQNPRHLVRRRGQEARLRCSPMKGHSHVYWYRQLPEEGLKFMVYLQKENIIDESGMPKERFSAEFPKEGPSILRIQQVVRGDSAAYFCASSIGQANEAFFGQGTRLTVV.

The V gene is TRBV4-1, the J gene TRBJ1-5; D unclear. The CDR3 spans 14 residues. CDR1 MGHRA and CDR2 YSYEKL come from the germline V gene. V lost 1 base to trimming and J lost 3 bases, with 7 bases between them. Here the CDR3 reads CASSQVGTNQPQHF. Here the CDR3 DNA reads TGCGCCAGCAGCCAAGTGGGAACCAATCAGCCCCAGCATTTT.

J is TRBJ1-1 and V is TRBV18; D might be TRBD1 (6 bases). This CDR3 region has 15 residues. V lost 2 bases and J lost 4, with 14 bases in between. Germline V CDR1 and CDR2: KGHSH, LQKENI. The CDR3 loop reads CASSPKQGWSTEAFF. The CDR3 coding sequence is TGTGCCAGCTCACCAAAACAGGGTTGGAGCACTGAAGCTTTCTTT.

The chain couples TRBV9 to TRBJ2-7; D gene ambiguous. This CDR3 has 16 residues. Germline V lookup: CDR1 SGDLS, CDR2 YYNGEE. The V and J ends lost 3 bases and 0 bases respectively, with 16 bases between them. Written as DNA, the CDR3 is TGTGCCAGCAGCGCCTCACCCGCGGAAAGCTCCTACGAGCAGTACTTC. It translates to CASSASPAESSYEQYF.